This note documents a single TCR beta chain sequence. This sample was taken from a study of cytomegalovirus exposure and HLA in healthy donors. Germline V CDR1 and CDR2: SNHLY, FYNNEI. Deletions cut 5 bases from V and 3 bases from J, with 13 bases between. The length of the CDR3 is 14 residues. A multiplex PCR was run with 60 Vbeta primers and 13 Jbeta primers. Some clones are missing from TCRdb's copy, which holds only in-frame ones; the method was immunoSEQ multiplex PCR. The data contain 150,000 or so clones, roughly 84% of them singletons. This clonotype was sampled from a man in his late teens or twenties in good health and CMV-seropositive. The chain combines TRBV2 with TRBJ1-1; weak D call: TRBD1 (5 bases). Input material: PBMCs. In nucleotides, the CDR3 is TGTGCCAGCAGTAAGAGACAGCAGGACACTGAAGCTTTCTTT. This codes for CASSKRQQDTEAFF.